The 9 T cell receptor beta chains in this list originate from one sample, sequenced in a study of T cells in Graves' hyperthyroidism and ophthalmopathy. The source material, RNA transcripts, was used to amplify TCR beta CDR3 regions. Carried out on the TCR CDR3, a first-round RT-PCR used the HTBI primer set. Via MiXCR, TCRdb re-called the multiplex PCR reads, giving one row per CDR3 protein. The sample lists nearly 600,000 distinct CDR3 sequences, roughly 13% occurring once. Source material: blood. All receptors derive from a woman aged 30 to 39 with Graves' hyperthyroidism that later progressed to Graves' ophthalmopathy.

V usage is TRBV30 and J usage is TRBJ2-7; TRBD1 might be the D (6 bases). Germline lookup yields CDR1 GTSNPN and CDR2 SVGIG (reference sequence). Trimming shortened V by 2 bases and J by 3 bases, and 11 bases separated the two germline ends. This CDR3 contains 13 residues. CDR3 loop: CAWSLGAVYEQYF. CDR3 DNA sequence: TGTGCCTGGAGTCTGGGGGCGGTCTACGAGCAGTACTTC.

J is TRBJ2-1 and V is TRBV20-1; a possible D gene is TRBD2 (5 bases). The CDR3 is 12 amino acids. Germline V gene lookup returns CDR1 DFQATT and CDR2 SNEGSKA (reference sequence). V lost 6 bases and J 5 bases, leaving 11 bases between the germline ends. CDR3 sequence (DNA): TGCAGTGCCTTAGCGACCGACAATGAGCAGTTCTTC. It yields the protein CSALATDNEQFF.

This chain links TRBV6-1 with TRBJ2-4, with 9 bases aligning to TRBD1. V lost 5 bases, J lost 7 bases, and 9 bases stayed unmatched. CDR1 is MNHNS and CDR2 is SASEGT in the germline V gene. The length of the CDR3 is 15 residues. In DNA form, the CDR3 reads TGTGCCAGCAGTAAACTCACCGGGACAGGGAACATTCAGTACTTC. It codes for CASSKLTGTGNIQYF.

The chain carries TRBV2 and TRBJ2-1; 13 nucleotides match TRBD2. Germline V CDR1 and CDR2: SNHLY, FYNNEI. Trimming removed 7 bases from V and 7 bases from J; junction bases left unmatched: 7. The CDR3 covers 15 residues. For the CDR3, the DNA is TGTGCCAGCAAACTAGCGGGAGGGGCTCCGAATGAGCAGTTCTTC. It translates to CASKLAGGAPNEQFF. Drawing the rest from reference TRBV2 and TRBJ2-1, the complete variable domain is EPEVTQTPSHQVTQMGQEVILRCVPISNHLYFYWYRQILGQKVEFLVSFYNNEISEKSEIFDDQFSVERPDGSNFTLKIRSTKLEDSAMYFCASKLAGGAPNEQFFGPGTRLTVL.

In its sample, this clonotype was seen many times. The chain employs TRBV7-3 and TRBJ2-1; 9 bases match TRBD2. CDR1 SGHTA and CDR2 FQGTGA come from the germline V gene. The CDR3 runs 15 residues. With 3 bases clipped from V and 6 bases from J, the junction kept 6 bases outside the gene matches. CDR3 sequence reads: CASSFQGTSSNEQFF. The CDR3 bases are TGTGCCAGCAGCTTTCAGGGGACTAGCAGCAATGAGCAGTTCTTC.

This clonotype was seen only a few times. V and J are TRBV28 and TRBJ2-7; D is unresolved. Germline V lookup: CDR1 MDHEN, CDR2 SYDVKM. This CDR3 contains 13 residues. The ends were cut back, 10 bases at V and 7 bases at J, with 20 bases in the middle. This chain's CDR3 is CANSAARTGEQYF. CDR3 coding DNA: TGTGCCAACAGCGCTGCAAGGACGGGTGAGCAGTACTTC.

The chain is built from TRBV6-1 and TRBJ2-2, with TRBD2 as a possible D gene (6 bases). Germline V gene lookup returns CDR1 MNHNS and CDR2 SASEGT. There are 14 residues in the CDR3. Trimming stripped 7 bases from V and 4 bases from J, with 13 bases between. CDR3 DNA sequence: TGTGCCAGCAAGTGGTCCGGGGGCACCGGGGAGCTGTTTTTT. Translated: CASKWSGGTGELFF.

This chain joins TRBV28 and TRBJ2-5; 11 positions match TRBD2. V dropped 4 bases and J dropped 2; count of bases not matched to a gene: 15. Germline CDR1 is MDHEN and CDR2 is SYDVKM. This CDR3 is 19 amino acids long. CDR3 protein: CASSSILSTSGNLQETQYF. As DNA, the CDR3 is TGTGCCAGCAGTTCAATACTATCGACTAGCGGGAACCTACAAGAGACCCAGTACTTC.

The gene calls are TRBV20-1 and TRBJ1-5; TRBD1 aligns across 8 bases. Germline CDR1 is DFQATT and CDR2 is SNEGSKA (reference sequence). CDR3 length: 16 amino acids. Trimming cost V 4 bases and J 0 bases; bases outside gene matches: 8. CDR3 nucleotide sequence: TGCAGTGCTACCAAATCAGGGGGCCTTAGCAATCAGCCCCAGCATTTT. Its protein product is CSATKSGGLSNQPQHF.